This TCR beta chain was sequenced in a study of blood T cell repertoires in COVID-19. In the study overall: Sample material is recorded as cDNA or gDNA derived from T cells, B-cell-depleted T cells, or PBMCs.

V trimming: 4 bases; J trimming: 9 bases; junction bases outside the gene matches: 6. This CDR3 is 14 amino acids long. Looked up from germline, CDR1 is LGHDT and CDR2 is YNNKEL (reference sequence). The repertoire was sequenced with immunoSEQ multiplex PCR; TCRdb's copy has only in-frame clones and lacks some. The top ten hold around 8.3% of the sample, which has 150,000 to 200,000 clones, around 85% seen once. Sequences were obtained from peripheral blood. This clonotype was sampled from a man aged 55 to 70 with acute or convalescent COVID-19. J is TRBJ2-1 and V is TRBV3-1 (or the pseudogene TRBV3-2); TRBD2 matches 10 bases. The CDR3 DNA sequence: TGTGCCAGCAGCCCCAGACTAGCGGGTGGTGAGCAGTTCTTC. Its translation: CASSPRLAGGEQFF.